This T cell receptor beta chain was obtained from a study of T cell responses to AZD1222 COVID-19 vaccine. Trimming removed 0 bases from V and 4 bases from J, with 12 bases in between. CDR3 length: 15 residues. Germline CDR1 reads LGHNA; CDR2 reads YSLEER. This clone was recorded only once. Its antigen is currently unknown. Whole-study findings and limits: Along spike, vaccine-associated CD4 TCRs were found throughout, with dominance at 160-218 and 743-854. Among the donors, most were white British and more were female, and clonal diversity was possibly underestimated. Repertoire sampling happened only post peak T cell response.

Assay: immunoSEQ multiplex PCR; the TCRdb copy retains only in-frame clones and omits some. The sample records 80,000 to 95,000 clones, approximately 90% being singletons. The chain links TRBV4-3 to TRBJ1-2; weak D call: TRBD1 (5 bases). This receptor was taken from an adult in good health. The sequenced sample was peripheral blood, obtained on day 0 of AZD1222 vaccination. CDR3 sequence (DNA): TGCGCCAGCAGCCAAGAGGCGCGGGGCAGCTATGGCTACACCTTC. Translation: CASSQEARGSYGYTF.